This T cell receptor beta chain was sequenced during a study of CD8+ T cells in alopecia areata. Study-level information: Patients in the treated group were given tofacitinib by mouth, 5 to 10 mg twice a day. Study-level results: Especially in alopecia totalis/universalis, lesional scalp showed greater clonality than normal scalp did.

This CDR3 spans 14 amino acids. V was cut by 5 bases and J by 2 bases, with 12 bases left in between. The germline V gene encodes CDR1 SGHVS and CDR2 FQNEAQ. In each case, RNA was isolated and then reverse transcribed into cDNA as the sequencing template. Sequenced by immunoSEQ multiplex PCR; TCRdb stores in-frame clones only, minus some. The table records more than 200,000 clones, about 68% of them present only once. Comment on this clone: The antigen remains unidentified.

Collected material from alopecia areata patients comprised lesional scalp punch biopsies and peripheral blood. Cell sorting was applied to PBMCs, and CD4+ and CD8+ T cells were collected. J is TRBJ1-2 and V is TRBV7-8, with D perhaps matching TRBD1 (5 bases). This TCR came from a human donor with alopecia areata. Here the sequenced sample was CD4+ T cells sorted from blood, taken at week 0. The CDR3 bases are TGTGCCAGCAGCCCCGGGACGGCAAACTATGGCTACACCTTC. Protein product: CASSPGTANYGYTF.